The 25 T cell receptor beta chains reported below all come from one sample, sequenced in a study of cytomegalovirus exposure and HLA in healthy donors. The PCR made use of 60 Vbeta and 13 Jbeta primers. Repertoires were generated with immunoSEQ multiplex PCR, while TCRdb's copy carries only in-frame clones and drops some. The sample holds under 300,000 clones, 86% seen once. The sample consisted of PBMCs. All receptors derive from a man aged 35 to 55 in good health and CMV-seropositive.

The chain links TRBV27 to TRBJ1-5; D is uncertain. This CDR3 is 15 amino acids long. Germline-derived CDR1 and CDR2 are MNHEY and SMNVEV (reference sequence). V was pared by 6 bases and J by 1 base, with 13 bases between. The CDR3 DNA reads as TGTGCCAGCAGGCCGTGGGAGTCGAGCAATCAGCCCCAGCATTTT. This translates into CASRPWESSNQPQHF.

The chain employs TRBV7-9 and TRBJ1-5; D gene unclear. The germline gives CDR1 SEHNR, CDR2 FQNEAQ (reference sequence). CDR3 length equals 12 residues. V was pared by 4 bases and J by 5 bases, with 6 bases between. For the CDR3, the DNA is TGTGCCAGCAGCTCCCAGGATCAGCCCCAGCATTTT. Its translation is CASSSQDQPQHF. Using reference TRBV7-9 and TRBJ1-5 for the parts outside the CDR3, the full variable domain is DTGVSQNPRHKITKRGQNVTFRCDPISEHNRLYWYRQTLGQGPEFLTYFQNEAQLEKSRLLSDRFSAERPKGSFSTLEIQRTEQGDSAMYLCASSSQDQPQHFGDGTRLSIL.

This sequence joins TRBV28 and TRBJ1-1; perhaps TRBD1 as D (5 bases). Germline V gene sequence: CDR1 MDHEN, CDR2 SYDVKM. The CDR3 contains 14 residues. Trimming took off 3 bases at V and 5 bases at J, with 13 bases between the two ends. The CDR3 DNA sequence: TGTGCCAGCAGTTTTTACGGGGGGAGAACTGAAGCTTTCTTT. This gives the protein CASSFYGGRTEAFF.

This CDR3 reads CASSPNRGGPNTEAFF. In DNA, the CDR3 is TGTGCCAGCAGCCCCAACAGGGGGGGCCCTAACACTGAAGCTTTCTTT. The rearrangement joins TRBV7-9 to TRBJ1-1, with 8 nucleotides matching TRBD1. The germline gives CDR1 SEHNR, CDR2 FQNEAQ (reference sequence). This CDR3 is 16 amino acids long. The junction had 10 bases not matched to a gene; V was cut back by 5 bases and J by 2 bases. The full variable domain, rest sourced from reference TRBV7-9 and TRBJ1-1, is DTGVSQNPRHKITKRGQNVTFRCDPISEHNRLYWYRQTLGQGPEFLTYFQNEAQLEKSRLLSDRFSAERPKGSFSTLEIQRTEQGDSAMYLCASSPNRGGPNTEAFFGQGTRLTVV.

J is TRBJ2-7 and V is TRBV18; tentative D call: TRBD1 (6 bases). The germline V gene has CDR1 KGHSH and CDR2 LQKENI. V lost 4 bases to trimming and J lost 5 bases, with 12 bases between them. This CDR3 spans 13 amino acids. The CDR3 here is CASSRQVLHEQYF. The CDR3, as DNA: TGTGCCAGCTCACGACAGGTGCTACACGAGCAGTACTTC.

Points on this clone: This sample includes further DNA sequences coding for the same CDR3. The chain recombines TRBV30 with TRBJ2-3; no definite D call. V was pared by 0 bases and J by 4 bases, with 5 bases between. Per germline, CDR1 GTSNPN and CDR2 SVGIG (reference sequence). CDR3 length: 12 amino acids. CDR3 in amino acids: CAWSVQSDTQYF. DNA of the CDR3: TGTGCCTGGAGTGTACAATCAGATACGCAGTATTTT.

The chain links TRBV2 to TRBJ2-7; 10 nucleotides line up with TRBD2. V shed 4 bases, J shed 5 bases, and the junction held 8 bases outside the gene matches. This CDR3 is built from 15 residues. Germline V CDR1 and CDR2: SNHLY, FYNNEI. CDR3 sequence: CASSVEREGQDEQYF. CDR3 DNA: TGTGCCAGCAGTGTTGAGCGGGAGGGCCAGGACGAGCAGTACTTC.

The rearrangement joins TRBV5-1 to TRBJ1-2, with 7 positions matching TRBD1. The ends lost 1 base at V and 7 bases at J; junction bases unmatched: 13. The length of the CDR3 is 16 residues. Germline CDR1 and CDR2: SGHRS and YFSETQ. CDR3 bases: TGCGCCAGCAGCTTGACGACAGGGTTTATATCGGGTGGCTACACCTTC. Translated: CASSLTTGFISGGYTF.

The V call is TRBV7-3, the J call TRBJ1-1; 8 nucleotides match TRBD1. Trimming cost V 5 bases and J 2 bases; bases outside gene matches: 10. CDR3 size: 16 residues. Looked up from germline, CDR1 is SGHTA and CDR2 is FQGTGA. CDR3 protein: CASSPRQGALNTEAFF. The CDR3 bases are TGTGCCAGCAGCCCAAGGCAGGGGGCGCTTAACACTGAAGCTTTCTTT. Looking up the rest from reference TRBV7-3 and TRBJ1-1 gives the full variable domain: GAGVSQTPSNKVTEKGKYVELRCDPISGHTALYWYRQSLGQGPEFLIYFQGTGAADDSGLPNDRFFAVRPEGSVSTLKIQRTERGDSAVYLCASSPRQGALNTEAFFGQGTRLTVV.

The chain couples TRBV9 to TRBJ1-5; no reliable D call. V lost 4 bases and J 2 bases, leaving 22 bases between the germline ends. The germline gives CDR1 SGDLS, CDR2 YYNGEE. This CDR3 has 18 amino acids. CDR3 coding DNA: TGTGCCAGCAGCCCTCCTTGGCGGGGTTATTGTGGCAATCAGCCCCAGCATTTT. Amino acid sequence: CASSPPWRGYCGNQPQHF.

The rearrangement links TRBV19 to TRBJ2-1; TRBD1 aligns across 7 bases. The CDR3 consists of 13 residues. Germline V gene sequence: CDR1 LNHDA, CDR2 SQIVND (reference sequence). The V gene end was trimmed by 4 bases and the J gene end by 10 bases; junction bases not matched to a gene: 7. The DNA for the CDR3 is TGTGCCAGTAGTAGCCGACAGGGAGAAGAGCAGTTCTTC. It is translated as CASSSRQGEEQFF.

This rearrangement joins TRBV2 to TRBJ2-7; 11 nucleotides line up with TRBD1. CDR3 length: 14 amino acids. Germline assignment: CDR1 SNHLY and CDR2 FYNNEI. V trimming: 6 bases; J trimming: 6 bases; junction bases outside the gene matches: 7. The CDR3 sequence is CASRAGQGDSEQYF. CDR3 DNA: TGTGCCAGCAGGGCGGGACAGGGGGATAGCGAGCAGTACTTC.

CDR3 nucleotides: TGTGCCAGCAGCCAAGGGGGACTAGCGGGGGATGAGCAGTTCTTC. It encodes CASSQGGLAGDEQFF. The V gene is TRBV4-2, the J gene TRBJ2-1, with 14 bases matching TRBD2. Looked up from germline, CDR1 is LGHNA and CDR2 is YNFKEQ. J gave up 8 bases and V 1 base, and 1 base lay outside the gene matches. The CDR3 is 15 amino acids.

This sequence joins TRBV28 and TRBJ2-7, with 10 nucleotides matching TRBD1. The CDR3 loop spans 15 amino acids. V lost 2 bases to trimming and J lost 4 bases; unmatched junction nucleotides: 5. The germline gives CDR1 MDHEN, CDR2 SYDVKM. The CDR3 DNA reads TGTGCCAGCAGTTTACGGGGGGGACAGGGGTACGAGCAGTACTTC. It encodes CASSLRGGQGYEQYF.

The V and J genes are TRBV9 and TRBJ2-2; TRBD2 matches at 10 bases. The CDR3 has 15 amino acids. V shed 4 bases, J shed 4 bases, and the junction held 4 bases outside the gene matches. Per germline, CDR1 SGDLS and CDR2 YYNGEE. Here the CDR3 reads CASSPLAGGTGELFF. The CDR3 DNA is TGTGCCAGCAGCCCATTAGCGGGAGGCACCGGGGAGCTGTTTTTT.

This sequence joins TRBV19 and TRBJ2-3, with TRBD2 matching 10 bases. This CDR3 is 14 amino acids long. With V trimmed by 8 bases and J by 6 bases, 8 bases remained unmatched. Looked up from germline, CDR1 is LNHDA and CDR2 is SQIVND (reference sequence). The DNA of the CDR3 is TGTGCCAGTCACAGCGGGAGGGCCTTGGATACGCAGTATTTT. Translation gives CASHSGRALDTQYF.

This clone was recorded only once. DNA for the CDR3: TGTGCCAGCAGCTGTCGACTAGCGGGAGTTGGGACGCAGTATTTT. Amino acids: CASSCRLAGVGTQYF. This chain connects TRBV21-1 to TRBJ2-3; TRBD2 is taken as the D call from the table, unchecked against the DNA. TRBV21-1 has pseudogene status. The CDR3 loop spans 15 amino acids.

This rearrangement joins TRBV2 to TRBJ2-5; the D is unclear. The J call may be wrong; the DNA end is better matched by TRBJ2-7. This CDR3 comprises 10 residues. The V gene's germline CDR1 is SNHLY and CDR2 FYNNEI. CDR3 in amino acids: CASRVHEQYF. Here the CDR3 DNA reads TGTGCCAGCAGAGTCCACGAGCAGTACTTC.

This chain connects TRBV11-1 to TRBJ1-1, with D perhaps matching TRBD1 (6 bases). CDR1 and CDR2 from the germline V gene are SGHAT and FQDESV (reference sequence). The CDR3 is 15 residues long. V was trimmed by 4 bases and J by 0 bases, leaving 12 bases between them. CDR3 amino acids: CASSSETGVNTEAFF. CDR3 DNA sequence: TGTGCCAGCAGCTCCGAGACAGGAGTGAACACTGAAGCTTTCTTT.

This sequence joins TRBV27 and TRBJ2-3; D possibly corresponds to TRBD2 (5 bases). Germline values: CDR1 MNHEY, CDR2 SMNVEV (reference sequence). V dropped 2 bases and J dropped 10 bases, with 13 bases sitting between them. CDR3 length: 13 amino acids. CDR3 DNA: TGTGCCAGCAGTTTAAGCCTTCTGAGGGCGCAGTATTTT. It encodes CASSLSLLRAQYF.

The chain carries TRBV21-1 and TRBJ2-7; TRBD2 is the table's D call and was not checked against the DNA. TRBV21-1 is a recognized pseudogene. The CDR3 is 17 residues long. CDR3 amino acids: CASSKAQAGGHTYEQYF. The CDR3, as DNA: TGTGCCAGCAGCAAAGCTCAAGCGGGAGGTCACACCTACGAGCAGTACTTC.

The chain combines TRBV28 with TRBJ2-7; D possibly corresponds to TRBD2 (5 bases). V lost 6 bases and J lost 4, with 7 bases in between. The germline V gene has CDR1 MDHEN and CDR2 SYDVKM. This CDR3 contains 11 residues. CDR3 protein: CASSRRYEQYF. CDR3 DNA: TGTGCCAGCAGCCGGAGGTACGAGCAGTACTTC.

This clone appeared once. V usage is TRBV7-2 and J usage is TRBJ2-5, with 11 bases fitting TRBD2. CDR1 is SGHTA, CDR2 FQGNSA, per germline. The length of the CDR3 is 15 residues. J lost 5 bases, V lost 8 bases, and 10 bases had no gene match. In DNA, the CDR3 is TGTGCCAGCGGCTCCACCGGGACTAGCGGCGAGACCCAGTACTTC. It specifies CASGSTGTSGETQYF.

The J gene is TRBJ2-5, the V gene TRBV18, with 11 bases fitting TRBD1. V trimming: 3 bases; J trimming: 4 bases; junction bases outside the gene matches: 4. The CDR3 is 15 amino acids. Germline loops: CDR1 KGHSH, CDR2 LQKENI. CDR3 in amino acids: CASSPGTGGLETQYF. DNA of the CDR3: TGTGCCAGCTCACCCGGGACAGGGGGTCTAGAGACCCAGTACTTC.

The chain joins TRBV7-8 to TRBJ1-1; D gene uncertain. CDR3 length: 14 amino acids. Trimming stripped 3 bases from V and 4 bases from J, with 12 bases between. Germline V gives CDR1 SGHVS, CDR2 FQNEAQ. CDR3 DNA: TGTGCCAGCAGCTTGGGTGAGGTAGGCACTGAAGCTTTCTTT. Protein sequence: CASSLGEVGTEAFF.